This TCR beta chain was captured by sequencing in a study of blood T cell repertoires in COVID-19. V shed 3 bases and J shed 0 bases, with 9 bases lying between them. This CDR3 contains 15 residues. Germline V CDR1 and CDR2: SGHVS, FQNEAQ. Assay used: immunoSEQ multiplex PCR; TCRdb lists only in-frame clones, some missing. Of 190,000 or so clones in the sample, 65% to 90% were seen once. This TCR was sampled from a man aged 35 to 55 who had recovered from COVID-19. The chain employs TRBV7-8 and TRBJ1-5, with a possible D match to TRBD1 (6 bases). Sequencing used PBMCs or T cells enriched from blood (not recorded which). DNA for the CDR3: TGTGCCAGCAGCTTTGAGGGGGATAGCAATCAGCCCCAGCATTTT. Its translation: CASSFEGDSNQPQHF.